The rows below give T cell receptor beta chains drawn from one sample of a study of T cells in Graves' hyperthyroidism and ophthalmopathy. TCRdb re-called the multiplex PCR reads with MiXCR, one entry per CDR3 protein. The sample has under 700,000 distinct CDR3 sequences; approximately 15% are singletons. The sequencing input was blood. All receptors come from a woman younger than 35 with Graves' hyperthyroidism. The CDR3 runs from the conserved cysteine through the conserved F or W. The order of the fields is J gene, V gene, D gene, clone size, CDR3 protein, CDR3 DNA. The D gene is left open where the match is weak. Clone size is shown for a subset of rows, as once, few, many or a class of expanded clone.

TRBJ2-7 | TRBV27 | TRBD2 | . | CASSHSGTYEQYF | TGTGCCAGCAGTCATAGCGGGACCTACGAGCAGTACTTC
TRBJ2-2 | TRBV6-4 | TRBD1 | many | CASSEAGGTGELFF | TGTGCCAGCAGTGAGGCAGGGGGAACCGGGGAGCTGTTTTTT
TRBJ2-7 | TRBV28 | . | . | CASSLPGNLKYEQYF | TGTGCCAGCAGTTTACCCGGAAACCTGAAATACGAGCAGTACTTC
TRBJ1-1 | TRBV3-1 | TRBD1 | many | CASSQWTGGPEAFF | TGTGCCAGCAGCCAATGGACAGGGGGACCTGAAGCTTTCTTT
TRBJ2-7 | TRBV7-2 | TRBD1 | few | CASSSRDRGIYEQYF | TGTGCCAGCAGCTCCCGGGACAGGGGGATCTACGAGCAGTACTTC
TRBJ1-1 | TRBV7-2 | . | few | CASSLMSGTGKAFF | TGTGCCAGCAGCTTAATGTCAGGGACTGGAAAAGCTTTCTTT
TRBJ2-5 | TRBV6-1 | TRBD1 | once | CASRQQGAGETQYF | TGTGCCAGCAGGCAACAGGGGGCCGGGGAGACCCAGTACTTC
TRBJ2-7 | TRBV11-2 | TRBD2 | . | CASSLVRGIYEQYF | TGTGCCAGCAGCTTAGTGCGGGGGATCTACGAGCAGTACTTC
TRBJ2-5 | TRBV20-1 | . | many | CSARVPRGQETQYF | TGCAGTGCTAGAGTTCCCAGGGGACAAGAGACCCAGTACTTC
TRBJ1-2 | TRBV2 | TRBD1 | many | CASSGQGPNYGYTF | TGTGCCAGCAGTGGACAGGGACCTAACTATGGCTACACCTTC
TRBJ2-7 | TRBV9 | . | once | CASSVSPDIYEQYF | TGTGCCAGCAGCGTCTCCCCGGACATCTACGAGCAGTACTTC
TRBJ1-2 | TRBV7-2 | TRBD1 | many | CASSLEGTGYGYTF | TGTGCCAGCAGCTTAGAGGGGACAGGCTATGGCTACACCTTC
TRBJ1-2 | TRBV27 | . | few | CASSLFGSGGGRNRYGYTF | TGTGCCAGCAGTTTATTCGGCTCTGGGGGGGGGCGAAACAGATATGGCTACACCTTC
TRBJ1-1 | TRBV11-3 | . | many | CASSLVEGGEAFF | TGTGCCAGCAGCTTAGTAGAGGGCGGTGAAGCTTTCTTT
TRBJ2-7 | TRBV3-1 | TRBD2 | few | CASSQGLAGRDEQYF | TGTGCCAGCAGCCAAGGTCTAGCGGGAAGGGACGAGCAGTACTTC
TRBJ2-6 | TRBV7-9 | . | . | CASSLTRDSLGVLTF | TGTGCCAGCAGCTTGACCCGGGACTCCCTCGGAGTCCTGACTTTC
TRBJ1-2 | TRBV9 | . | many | CASSDTLGSYGYTF | TGTGCCAGCAGCGACACGCTTGGGAGCTATGGCTACACCTTC
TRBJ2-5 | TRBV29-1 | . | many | CSVEGGRQETQYF | TGCAGCGTTGAAGGGGGGAGGCAAGAGACCCAGTACTTC
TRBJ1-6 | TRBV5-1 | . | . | CASSRTTPRGADSSLHF | TGTGCCAGCAGCCGCACGACGCCTCGGGGGGCAGATTCATCCCTCCACTTT
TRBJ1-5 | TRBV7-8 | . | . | CASSLGTDSNQPQHF | TGTGCCAGCAGCTTGGGGACCGATAGCAATCAGCCCCAGCATTTT